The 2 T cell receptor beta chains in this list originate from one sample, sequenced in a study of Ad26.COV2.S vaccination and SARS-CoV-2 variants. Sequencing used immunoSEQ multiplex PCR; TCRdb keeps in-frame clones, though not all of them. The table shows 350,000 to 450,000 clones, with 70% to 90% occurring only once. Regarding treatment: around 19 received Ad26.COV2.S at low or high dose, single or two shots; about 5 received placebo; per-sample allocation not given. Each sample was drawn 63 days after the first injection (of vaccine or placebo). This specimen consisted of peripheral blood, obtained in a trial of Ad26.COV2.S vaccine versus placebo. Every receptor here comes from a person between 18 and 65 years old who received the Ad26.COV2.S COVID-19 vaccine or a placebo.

The CDR3 sequence: CASSVAATNEKLFF. CDR3 coding DNA: TGTGCCAGCAGCGTAGCCGCAACTAATGAAAAACTGTTTTTT. V is TRBV9 and J is TRBJ1-4; D is ambiguous. CDR3 length: 14 residues. The germline V gene encodes CDR1 SGDLS and CDR2 YYNGEE. V was pared by 0 bases and J by 0 bases, with 3 bases between.

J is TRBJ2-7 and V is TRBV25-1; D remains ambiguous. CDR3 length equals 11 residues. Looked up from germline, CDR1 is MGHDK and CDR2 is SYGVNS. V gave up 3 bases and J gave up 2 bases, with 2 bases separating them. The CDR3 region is CASSETYEQYF. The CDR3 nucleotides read TGTGCCAGCAGTGAGACCTACGAGCAGTACTTC.